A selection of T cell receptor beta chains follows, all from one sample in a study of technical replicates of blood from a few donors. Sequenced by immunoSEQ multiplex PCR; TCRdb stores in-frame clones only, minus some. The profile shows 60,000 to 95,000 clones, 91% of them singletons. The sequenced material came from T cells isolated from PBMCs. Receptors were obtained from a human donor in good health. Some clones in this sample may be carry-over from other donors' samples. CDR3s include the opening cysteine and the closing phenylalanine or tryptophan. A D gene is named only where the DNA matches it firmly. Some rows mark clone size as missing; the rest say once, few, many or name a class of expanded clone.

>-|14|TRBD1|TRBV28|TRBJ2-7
TGTGCCAGCAGTCCCGGGACAGGGGACTACGAGCAGTACTTC
CASSPGTGDYEQYF
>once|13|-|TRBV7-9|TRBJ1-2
TGTGCCAGCAGCTTAAACGGAGTTGATGGCTACACCTTC
CASSLNGVDGYTF
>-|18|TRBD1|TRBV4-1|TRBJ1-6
TGCGCCAGCAGCCGAGGGACAGGGCGCGGGTCCTTGGATTCACCCCTCCACTTT
CASSRGTGRGSLDSPLHF
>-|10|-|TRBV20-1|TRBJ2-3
TGCAGTGCTAGTAGTCGGACGCAGTATTTT
CSASSRTQYF
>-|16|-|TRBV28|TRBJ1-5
TGTGCCAGCAGTTTAAGTGCGGGTAAAAGCAATCAGCCCCAGCATTTT
CASSLSAGKSNQPQHF
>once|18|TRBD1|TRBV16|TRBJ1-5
TGTGCCAGCACTAAGTACCTACAGGGACAGGACCGAGTATGGCCCCAGCATTTT
CASTKYLQGQDRVWPQHF
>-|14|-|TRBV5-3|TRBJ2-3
TGTGCCAGAAGCCACTCCAGGGTTGGAGATACGCAGTATTTT
CARSHSRVGDTQYF
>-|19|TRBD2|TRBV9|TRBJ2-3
TGTGCCAGCAGCGGGGCGAGAGGAAAGGGACTAGCGGCCACAGATACGCAGTATTTT
CASSGARGKGLAATDTQYF
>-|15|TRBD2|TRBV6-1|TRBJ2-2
TGTGCCAGCAGGATACGGGGGGGCCCGTTCGGGGAGCTGTTTTTT
CASRIRGGPFGELFF
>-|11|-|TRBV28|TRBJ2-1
TGTGCCAGCACAGGGTACAATGAGCAGTTCTTC
CASTGYNEQFF
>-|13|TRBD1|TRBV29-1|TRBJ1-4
TGCAGCGGACAGGGTGCAACTAATGAAAAACTGTTTTTT
CSGQGATNEKLFF
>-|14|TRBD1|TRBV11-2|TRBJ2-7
TGTGCCAGCAGCCCCAGACAGGGGGCCTACGAGCAGTACTTC
CASSPRQGAYEQYF
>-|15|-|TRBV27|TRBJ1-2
TGTGCCAGCAGCAGACATGGGGCAGCTAACTATGGCTACACCTTC
CASSRHGAANYGYTF
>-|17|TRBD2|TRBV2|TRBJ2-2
TGTGCCAGCAGGAGGACTAGCGGGGGGACGAACACCGGGGAGCTGTTTTTT
CASRRTSGGTNTGELFF
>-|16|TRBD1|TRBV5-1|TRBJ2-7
TGCGCCAGCTCAGAGGGCCACAAACGACAGGGGAACGAGCAGTACTTC
CASSEGHKRQGNEQYF
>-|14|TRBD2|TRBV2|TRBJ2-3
TGTGCCAGCACGTTAGCGGGGCCCACAGATACGCAGTATTTT
CASTLAGPTDTQYF
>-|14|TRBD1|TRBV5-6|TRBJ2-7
TGTGCCAGCAGCCCGGGACAGGGTGAGTACGAGCAGTACTTC
CASSPGQGEYEQYF
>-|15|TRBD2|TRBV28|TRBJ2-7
TGTGCCAGCAGTTTAACACTAGCGGAATTCTACGAGCAGTACTTC
CASSLTLAEFYEQYF
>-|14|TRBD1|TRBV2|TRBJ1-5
TGTGCCAGCGGGGACAGCTATAGCAATCAGCCCCAGCATTTT
CASGDSYSNQPQHF
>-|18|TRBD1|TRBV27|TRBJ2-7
TGTGCCAGCAGTTTGCGTTTACCAGACAGGGGCCTGGATTACGAGCAGTACTTC
CASSLRLPDRGLDYEQYF
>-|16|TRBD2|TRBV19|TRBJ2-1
TGTGCCAGTAGTCTACCGACTAGCGGGGGGGGCAATGAGCAGTTCTTC
CASSLPTSGGGNEQFF
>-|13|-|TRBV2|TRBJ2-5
TGTGCCAGCAGTGCCGACAAACAAGAGACCCAGTACTTC
CASSADKQETQYF
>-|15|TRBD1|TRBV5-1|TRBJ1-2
TGCGCCAGCAGACATGTGGGACAGCTAGACTATGGCTACACCTTC
CASRHVGQLDYGYTF
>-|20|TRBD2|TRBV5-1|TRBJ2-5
TGCGCCAGCATGGCGGGACTAGCGGGAGGCGTCGCCCCTTATAGGGAGACCCAGTACTTC
CASMAGLAGGVAPYRETQYF
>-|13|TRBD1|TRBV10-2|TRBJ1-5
TGCGCCAGCAGGGGACAGGGAAATCAGCCCCAGCATTTT
CASRGQGNQPQHF
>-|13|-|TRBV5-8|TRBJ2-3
TGTGCCAGCAGCTTGGCGGGAACAGATACGCAGTATTTT
CASSLAGTDTQYF
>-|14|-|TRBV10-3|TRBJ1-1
TGTGCCATCAGTGAGTCTAGGAGGGAGGCTGAAGCTTTCTTT
CAISESRREAEAFF
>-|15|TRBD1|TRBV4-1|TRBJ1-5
TGCGCCAGCAGCCAAGATCCGACAGGGGGGTTGGCCCAGCATTTT
CASSQDPTGGLAQHF
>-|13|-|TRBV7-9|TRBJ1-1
TGTGCCAGCAGCTTTACAGGGTACACTGAAGCTTTCTTT
CASSFTGYTEAFF
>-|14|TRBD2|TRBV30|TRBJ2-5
TGTGCCTGGAGTCTGGGACTAGCCCGGGAGACCCAGTACTTC
CAWSLGLARETQYF
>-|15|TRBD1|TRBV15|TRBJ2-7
TGTGCCACCAGCAGAGACGGGACAGGGGGAAACGAGCAGTACTTC
CATSRDGTGGNEQYF
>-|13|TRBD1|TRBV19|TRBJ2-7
TGTGCCAGTAGTGAGGGACAGCCCTGGGAGCAGTACTTC
CASSEGQPWEQYF
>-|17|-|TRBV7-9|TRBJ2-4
TGTGCCAGCAGCCATCAACCCCCAGGACTAGCCAAAAACATTCAGTACTTC
CASSHQPPGLAKNIQYF
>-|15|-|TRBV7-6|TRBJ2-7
TGTGCCAGCAGCTTTAGGGGGGGGGCAGAGGTCGAGCAGTACTTC
CASSFRGGAEVEQYF
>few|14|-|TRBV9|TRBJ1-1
TGTGCCAGCAGCGTTGCCGAAGCGGGAACTGAAGCTTTCTTT
CASSVAEAGTEAFF
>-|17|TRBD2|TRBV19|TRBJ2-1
TGTGCCAGTAGGTTAACTAGCGGGTCTTACTCCTACAATGAGCAGTTCTTC
CASRLTSGSYSYNEQFF